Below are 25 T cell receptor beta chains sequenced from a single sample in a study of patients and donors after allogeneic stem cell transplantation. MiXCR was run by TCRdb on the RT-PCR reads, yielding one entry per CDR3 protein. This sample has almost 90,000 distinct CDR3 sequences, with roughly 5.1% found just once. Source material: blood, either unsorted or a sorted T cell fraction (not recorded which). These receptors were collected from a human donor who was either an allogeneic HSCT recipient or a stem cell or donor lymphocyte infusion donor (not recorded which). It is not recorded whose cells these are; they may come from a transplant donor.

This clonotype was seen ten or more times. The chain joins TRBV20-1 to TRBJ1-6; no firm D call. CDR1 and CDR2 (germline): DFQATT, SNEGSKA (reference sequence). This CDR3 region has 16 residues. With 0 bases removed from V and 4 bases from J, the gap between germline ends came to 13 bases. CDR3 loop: CSARESGDTYNSPLHF. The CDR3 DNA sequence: TGCAGTGCTAGAGAATCAGGCGACACATATAATTCACCCCTCCACTTT.

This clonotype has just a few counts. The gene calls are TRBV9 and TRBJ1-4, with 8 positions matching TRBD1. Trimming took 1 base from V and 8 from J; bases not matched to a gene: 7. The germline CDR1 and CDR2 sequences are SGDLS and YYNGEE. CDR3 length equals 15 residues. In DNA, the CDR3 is TGTGCCAGCAGCGTAAGTCCGGACAGGGTCGAAAAACTGTTTTTT. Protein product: CASSVSPDRVEKLFF.

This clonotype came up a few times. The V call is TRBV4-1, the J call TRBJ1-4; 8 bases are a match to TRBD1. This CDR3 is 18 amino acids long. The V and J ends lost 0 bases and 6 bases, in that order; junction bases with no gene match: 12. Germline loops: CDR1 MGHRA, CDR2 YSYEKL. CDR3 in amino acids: CASSQDPPRGDRHEKLFF. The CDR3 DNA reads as TGCGCCAGCAGCCAAGATCCGCCGCGCGGGGACAGGCATGAAAAACTGTTTTTT.

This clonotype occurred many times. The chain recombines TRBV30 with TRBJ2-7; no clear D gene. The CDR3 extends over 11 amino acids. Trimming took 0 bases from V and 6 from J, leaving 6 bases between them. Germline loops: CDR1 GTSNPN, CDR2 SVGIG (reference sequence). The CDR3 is CAWSVMSEQYF. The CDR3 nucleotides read TGTGCCTGGAGTGTAATGTCCGAGCAGTACTTC.

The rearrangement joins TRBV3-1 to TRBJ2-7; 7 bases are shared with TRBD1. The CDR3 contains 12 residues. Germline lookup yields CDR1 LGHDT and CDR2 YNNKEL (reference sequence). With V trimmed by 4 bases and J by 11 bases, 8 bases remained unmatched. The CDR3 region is CASSRPGQREYF. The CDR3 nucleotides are TGTGCCAGCAGCCGACCGGGACAGCGTGAGTACTTC.

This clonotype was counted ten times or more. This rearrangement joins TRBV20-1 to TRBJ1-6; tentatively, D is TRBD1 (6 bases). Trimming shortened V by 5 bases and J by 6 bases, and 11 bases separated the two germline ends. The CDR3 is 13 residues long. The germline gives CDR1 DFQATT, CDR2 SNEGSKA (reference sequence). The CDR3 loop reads CSAREDSNSPLHF. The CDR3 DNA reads TGCAGTGCTCGCGAGGACAGTAATTCACCCCTCCACTTT.

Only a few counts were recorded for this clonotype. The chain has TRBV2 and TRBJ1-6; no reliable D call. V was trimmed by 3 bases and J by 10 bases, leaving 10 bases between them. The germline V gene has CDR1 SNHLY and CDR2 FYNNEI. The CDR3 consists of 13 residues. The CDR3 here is CASSDRRWSPLHF. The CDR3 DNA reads TGTGCCAGCAGTGACCGCCGCTGGTCACCCCTCCACTTT.

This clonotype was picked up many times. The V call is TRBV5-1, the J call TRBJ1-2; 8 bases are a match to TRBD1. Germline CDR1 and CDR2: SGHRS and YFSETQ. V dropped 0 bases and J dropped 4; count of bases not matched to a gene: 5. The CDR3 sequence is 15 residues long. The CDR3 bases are TGCGCCAGCAGCTTGGGCCACAGGGGGACCTATGGCTACACCTTC. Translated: CASSLGHRGTYGYTF.

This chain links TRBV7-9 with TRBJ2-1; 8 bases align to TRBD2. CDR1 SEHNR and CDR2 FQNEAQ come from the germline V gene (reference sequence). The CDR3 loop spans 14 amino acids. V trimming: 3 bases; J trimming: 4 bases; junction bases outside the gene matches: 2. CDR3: CASSLSGGYNEQFF. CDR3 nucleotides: TGTGCCAGCAGCTTGAGCGGGGGATACAATGAGCAGTTCTTC.

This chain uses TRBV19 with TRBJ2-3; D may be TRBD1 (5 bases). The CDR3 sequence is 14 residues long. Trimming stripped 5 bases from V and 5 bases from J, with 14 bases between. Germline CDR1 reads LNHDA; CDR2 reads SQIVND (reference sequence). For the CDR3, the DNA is TGTGCCAGTAGTTCCGACAGCCGCGGAGATACGCAGTATTTT. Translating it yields CASSSDSRGDTQYF.

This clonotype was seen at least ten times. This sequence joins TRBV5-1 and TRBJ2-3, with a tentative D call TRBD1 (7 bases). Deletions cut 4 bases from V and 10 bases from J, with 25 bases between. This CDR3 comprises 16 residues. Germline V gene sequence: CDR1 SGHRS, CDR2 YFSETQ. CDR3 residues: CASSPGGPSGGSSQYF. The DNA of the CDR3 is TGCGCCAGCAGCCCAGGGGGACCTTCAGGAGGGAGTTCGCAGTATTTT.

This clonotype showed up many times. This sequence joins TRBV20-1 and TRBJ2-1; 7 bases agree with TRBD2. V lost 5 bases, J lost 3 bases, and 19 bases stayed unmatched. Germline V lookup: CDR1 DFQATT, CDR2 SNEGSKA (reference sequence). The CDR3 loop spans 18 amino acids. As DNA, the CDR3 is TGCAGTGCTCCTCCGCGGGAGCAGTCACTAAGGAACTACAATGAGCAGTTCTTC. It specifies CSAPPREQSLRNYNEQFF.

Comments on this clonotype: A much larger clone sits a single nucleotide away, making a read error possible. CDR3 residues: CASSGTPTSGRVNEQFF. The CDR3 nucleotides read TGTGCCAGCAGTGGAACCCCAACTAGCGGGAGGGTCAATGAGCAGTTCTTC. The chain uses TRBV6-1 and TRBJ2-1; 13 bases fit TRBD2. The CDR3 sequence is 17 residues long. With V trimmed by 4 bases and J by 6 bases, 9 bases remained unmatched. CDR1 is MNHNS and CDR2 is SASEGT in the germline V gene.

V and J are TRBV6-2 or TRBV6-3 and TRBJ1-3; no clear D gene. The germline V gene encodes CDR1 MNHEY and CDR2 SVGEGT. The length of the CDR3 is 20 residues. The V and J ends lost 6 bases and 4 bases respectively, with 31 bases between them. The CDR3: CASRPAYAGPRFGGGNTIYF. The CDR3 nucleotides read TGTGCCAGCAGACCCGCTTACGCCGGGCCCCGGTTCGGCGGAGGAAACACCATATATTTT.

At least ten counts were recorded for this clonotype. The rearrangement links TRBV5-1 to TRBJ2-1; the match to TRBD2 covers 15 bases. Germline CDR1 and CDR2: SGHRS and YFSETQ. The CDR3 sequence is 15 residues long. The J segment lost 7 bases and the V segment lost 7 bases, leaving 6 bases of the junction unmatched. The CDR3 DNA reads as TGCGCCAGCCGCGGACTAGCGGGAGGGTCAAATGAGCAGTTCTTC. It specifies CASRGLAGGSNEQFF.

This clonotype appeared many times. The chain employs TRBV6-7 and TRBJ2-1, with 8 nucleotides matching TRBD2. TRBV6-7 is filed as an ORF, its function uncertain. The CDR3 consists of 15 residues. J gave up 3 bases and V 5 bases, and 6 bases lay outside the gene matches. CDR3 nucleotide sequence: TGTGCCAGCAGTATCCGACTAGCGAGCTACAATGAGCAGTTCTTC. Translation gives CASSIRLASYNEQFF.

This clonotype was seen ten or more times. The CDR3 is CAIKGEREAVYEQYF. Here the CDR3 DNA reads TGTGCCATCAAGGGCGAGCGGGAGGCCGTCTACGAGCAGTACTTC. V usage is TRBV10-3 and J usage is TRBJ2-7; 9 nucleotides line up with TRBD2. J gave up 3 bases and V 7 bases, and 10 bases lay outside the gene matches. The CDR3 has 15 residues. Germline loops: CDR1 ENHRY, CDR2 SYGVKD.

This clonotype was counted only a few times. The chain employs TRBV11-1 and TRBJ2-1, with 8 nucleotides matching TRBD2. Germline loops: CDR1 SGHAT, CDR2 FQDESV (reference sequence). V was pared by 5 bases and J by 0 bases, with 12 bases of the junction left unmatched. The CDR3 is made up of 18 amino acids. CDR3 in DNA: TGTGCCAGCAGCGACCGTGCCGGCGGGGGGAGCTCCTACAATGAGCAGTTCTTC. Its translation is CASSDRAGGGSSYNEQFF.

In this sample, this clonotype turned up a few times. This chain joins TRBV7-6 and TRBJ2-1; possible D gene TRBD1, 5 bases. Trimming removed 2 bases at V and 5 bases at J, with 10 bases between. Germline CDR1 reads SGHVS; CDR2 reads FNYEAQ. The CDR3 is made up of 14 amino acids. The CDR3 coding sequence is TGTGCCAGCAGCTTATATCAGGGCGACAATGAGCAGTTCTTC. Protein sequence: CASSLYQGDNEQFF.

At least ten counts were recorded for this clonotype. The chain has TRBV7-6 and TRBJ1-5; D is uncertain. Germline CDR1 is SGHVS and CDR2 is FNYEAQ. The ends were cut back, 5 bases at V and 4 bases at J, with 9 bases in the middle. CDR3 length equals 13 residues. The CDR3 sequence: CASSLDENQPQHF. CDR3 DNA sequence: TGTGCCAGCAGCCTGGACGAAAATCAGCCCCAGCATTTT.

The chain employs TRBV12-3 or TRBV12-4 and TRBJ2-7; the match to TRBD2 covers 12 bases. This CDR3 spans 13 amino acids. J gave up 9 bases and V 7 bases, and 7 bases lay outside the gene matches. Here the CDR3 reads CASTQTSGGVQYF. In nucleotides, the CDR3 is TGTGCCAGCACTCAGACTAGCGGGGGCGTGCAGTACTTC.

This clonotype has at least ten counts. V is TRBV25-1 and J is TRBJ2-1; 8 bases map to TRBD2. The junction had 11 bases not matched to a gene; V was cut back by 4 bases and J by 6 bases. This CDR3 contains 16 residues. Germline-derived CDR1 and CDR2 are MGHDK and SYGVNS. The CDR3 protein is CASSVALSGSINEQFF. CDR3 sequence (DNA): TGTGCCAGCAGTGTAGCGTTGAGCGGGAGTATCAATGAGCAGTTCTTC.

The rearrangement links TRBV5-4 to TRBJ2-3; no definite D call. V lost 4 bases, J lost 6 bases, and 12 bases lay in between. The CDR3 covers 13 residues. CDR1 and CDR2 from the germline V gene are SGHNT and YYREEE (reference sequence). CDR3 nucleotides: TGTGCCAGCAGCCTCGATTTTGGGGATACGCAGTATTTT. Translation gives CASSLDFGDTQYF.

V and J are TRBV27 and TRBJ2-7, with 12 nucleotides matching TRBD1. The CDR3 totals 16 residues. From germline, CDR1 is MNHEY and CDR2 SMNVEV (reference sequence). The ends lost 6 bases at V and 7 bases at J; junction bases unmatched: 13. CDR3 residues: CASSLGPGQGAEEQYF. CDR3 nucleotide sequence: TGTGCCAGCAGCTTGGGCCCGGGACAGGGGGCGGAGGAGCAGTACTTC.

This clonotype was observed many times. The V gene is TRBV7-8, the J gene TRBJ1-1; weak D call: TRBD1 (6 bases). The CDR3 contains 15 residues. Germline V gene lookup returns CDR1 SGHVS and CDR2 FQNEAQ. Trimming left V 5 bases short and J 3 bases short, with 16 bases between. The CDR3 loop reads CASSPSAGADTEAFF. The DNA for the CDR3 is TGTGCCAGCAGCCCGTCGGCGGGGGCCGACACTGAAGCTTTCTTT.